Listed below are T cell receptor beta chains from one sample, sequenced in a study of CD8 T cells in Susac syndrome. In TCRdb, the immunoSEQ multiplex PCR reads were re-called with MiXCR into one record per CDR3 protein. The table has more than 150,000 distinct CDR3 sequences, 92% seen once. Sequencing was performed on CD4+ T cells from PBMCs. These receptor sequences come from a human donor in good health. The CDR3 runs from the conserved cysteine through the conserved F or W. Each record gives: CDR3 protein, CDR3 DNA, D gene, clone size, V gene, J gene. The D gene is left open where the match is weak. Clone size is shown for a subset of rows, as once, few, many or a class of expanded clone.

CSVGRSNTEAFF	TGCAGCGTGGGACGATCAAACACTGAAGCTTTCTTT	NA	once	TRBV29-1	TRBJ1-1
CASSLGGQRVSYEQYF	TGTGCCAGCAGCTTAGGGGGACAGAGAGTCTCCTACGAGCAGTACTTC	TRBD1	NA	TRBV7-8	TRBJ2-7
CASSPKAWRLNTGELFF	TGTGCCAGCTCACCAAAAGCTTGGAGGCTGAACACCGGGGAGCTGTTTTTT	NA	NA	TRBV18	TRBJ2-2
CASSAEGELFF	TGTGCCAGCAGTGCCGAGGGGGAGCTGTTTTTT	NA	NA	TRBV2	TRBJ2-2
CASSSTGTYEQYF	TGCGCCAGCAGCTCGACAGGGACGTACGAGCAGTACTTC	TRBD1	NA	TRBV5-1	TRBJ2-7
CASSLQPGVMNTEAFF	TGTGCCAGCAGTCTACAGCCGGGGGTAATGAACACTGAAGCTTTCTTT	NA	NA	TRBV12-3/TRBV12-4	TRBJ1-1
CASSRQGWNDEQFF	TGTGCCAGCAGCAGGCAGGGGTGGAACGATGAGCAGTTCTTC	NA	NA	TRBV2	TRBJ2-1
CASSLWDRNYEQYF	TGTGCCAGCAGTTTATGGGACAGGAACTACGAGCAGTACTTC	TRBD1	NA	TRBV28	TRBJ2-7
CASSPREAGETQYF	TGCGCCAGCAGCCCCCGGGAGGCGGGAGAGACCCAGTACTTC	TRBD2	NA	TRBV5-1	TRBJ2-5
CSVQTGNYGYTF	TGCAGCGTGCAGACAGGGAACTATGGCTACACCTTC	TRBD1	once	TRBV29-1	TRBJ1-2
CASSLPSGAQETQYF	TGTGCCAGCAGCCTACCCAGTGGGGCCCAAGAGACCCAGTACTTC	NA	NA	TRBV6-6	TRBJ2-5
CASRPATAPNEKLFF	TGTGCCAGCAGACCCGCGACAGCCCCGAATGAAAAACTGTTTTTT	NA	NA	TRBV6-2/TRBV6-3	TRBJ1-4
CASSERTAGELFF	TGTGCCAGCAGTGAACGGACAGCCGGGGAGCTGTTTTTT	NA	NA	TRBV6-1	TRBJ2-2
CASSPPGTAIPYEQYF	TGTGCCAGCTCACCACCGGGGACCGCCATCCCCTACGAGCAGTACTTC	NA	NA	TRBV18	TRBJ2-7
CASRGRTDSNQPQHF	TGTGCCAGCAGAGGGCGGACAGATAGCAATCAGCCCCAGCATTTT	NA	NA	TRBV28	TRBJ1-5
CASSPQGRDRDTQYF	TGTGCCAGCTCACCACAGGGAAGGGATCGGGATACGCAGTATTTT	NA	NA	TRBV18	TRBJ2-3
CASRPGGLAGGPHSYEQYF	TGTGCCAGCAGACCGGGGGGACTAGCGGGAGGGCCACACTCCTACGAGCAGTACTTC	TRBD2	NA	TRBV28	TRBJ2-7
CASSLAELQGSTGELFF	TGTGCCAGCAGCTTAGCAGAACTACAGGGGAGCACCGGGGAGCTGTTTTTT	TRBD1	NA	TRBV7-8	TRBJ2-2
CASSQTGTGTGELFF	TGTGCCAGCAGCCAGACAGGGACGGGCACCGGGGAGCTGTTTTTT	TRBD1	NA	TRBV7-8	TRBJ2-2
CSAVDRGASSYNSPLHF	TGCAGTGCAGTTGACAGGGGGGCATCCTCCTATAATTCACCCCTCCACTTT	TRBD1	NA	TRBV20-1	TRBJ1-6
CSAKDRGNYGYTF	TGCAGTGCGAAGGACCGGGGAAACTATGGCTACACCTTC	NA	NA	TRBV20-1	TRBJ1-2
CASSLEGHNSNQPQHF	TGCGCCAGCAGCTTGGAGGGACACAATAGCAATCAGCCCCAGCATTTT	NA	NA	TRBV5-1	TRBJ1-5
CASSQAGMTGSEGAPYEQYF	TGCGCCAGCAGCCAGGCGGGTATGACAGGTTCGGAGGGGGCACCCTACGAGCAGTACTTC	NA	NA	TRBV4-3	TRBJ2-7
CSVATGDQPQHF	TGCAGCGTCGCTACAGGGGATCAGCCCCAGCATTTT	TRBD1	NA	TRBV29-1	TRBJ1-5
CASSFAGVYEQYF	TGTGCCAGCAGCTTCGCGGGAGTTTACGAGCAGTACTTC	TRBD2	NA	TRBV11-2	TRBJ2-7
CASTTGLYEQYF	TGTGCCAGCACGACAGGCCTTTACGAGCAGTACTTC	NA	NA	TRBV2	TRBJ2-7
CSVDTGDGQPQHF	TGCAGCGTTGACACAGGGGACGGGCAGCCCCAGCATTTT	TRBD1	NA	TRBV29-1	TRBJ1-5
CSVGWAVNEQFF	TGCAGCGTTGGTTGGGCCGTAAATGAGCAGTTCTTC	NA	NA	TRBV29-1	TRBJ2-1
CATSRDLGQGANEQFF	TGTGCCACCAGCAGAGACCTGGGGCAGGGGGCAAATGAGCAGTTCTTC	TRBD1	NA	TRBV15	TRBJ2-1
CASSLVGVPETQYF	TGTGCCAGCAGCTTAGTGGGCGTTCCAGAGACCCAGTACTTC	NA	NA	TRBV7-9	TRBJ2-5
CASTPGQGASGYTF	TGTGCCAGCACCCCGGGACAGGGGGCTTCCGGCTACACCTTC	TRBD1	NA	TRBV6-4	TRBJ1-2
CASSKRDRESTEAFF	TGCGCCAGCAGCAAACGGGACAGGGAGTCCACTGAAGCTTTCTTT	TRBD1	NA	TRBV4-3	TRBJ1-1
CASRPGLAGYEQYF	TGTGCCAGCAGACCCGGACTAGCTGGTTACGAGCAGTACTTC	TRBD2	NA	TRBV2	TRBJ2-7
CASSKLEGETQYF	TGTGCCAGCAGTAAACTAGAAGGGGAGACCCAGTACTTC	NA	NA	TRBV6-2/TRBV6-3	TRBJ2-5
CASSPSGGAPDTQYF	TGTGCCAGCAGTCCTAGCGGGGGGGCCCCAGATACGCAGTATTTT	TRBD2	NA	TRBV6-6	TRBJ2-3
CASGTGGGPYNEQFF	TGCGCCAGCGGAACGGGTGGGGGGCCCTACAATGAGCAGTTCTTC	NA	NA	TRBV5-1	TRBJ2-1
CASSLGPGQGGEAFF	TGCGCCAGCAGCCTGGGCCCGGGACAGGGAGGTGAAGCTTTCTTT	TRBD1	NA	TRBV5-1	TRBJ1-1
CASISILGIEAFF	TGTGCCAGCATCTCGATACTTGGAATTGAAGCTTTCTTT	NA	NA	TRBV6-2/TRBV6-3	TRBJ1-1
CASSLGPSQETQYF	TGTGCCAGCAGCCTGGGGCCCTCCCAAGAGACCCAGTACTTC	NA	NA	TRBV7-2	TRBJ2-5
CSVVVAGLHNEQFF	TGCAGCGTTGTAGTAGCGGGCCTGCACAATGAGCAGTTCTTC	TRBD2	NA	TRBV29-1	TRBJ2-1
CASSVLRGETQYF	TGTGCCAGCAGTGTATTGCGGGGCGAGACCCAGTACTTC	NA	NA	TRBV2	TRBJ2-5